This T cell receptor beta chain was profiled in a study of shared clonotypes between healthy human individuals. For the study at large: Used for every donor were three CD4 naive, three CD4 memory, two CD8 naive and one CD8 memory plate.

Repertoires were generated with immunoSEQ multiplex PCR, while TCRdb's copy carries only in-frame clones and drops some. The profile shows 2.3 million or so clones, more than 85% of them singletons. CDR3 size: 16 residues. Germline V gene lookup returns CDR1 LNHNV and CDR2 YYDKDF (reference sequence). V was pared by 0 bases and J by 8 bases, with 11 bases of the junction left unmatched. The chain joins TRBV15 to TRBJ1-2; the match to TRBD1 covers 8 bases. The sequenced sample consisted of naive CD4+ T cells from PBMCs. Described subset: CD45RA+ positively selected. This clonotype was obtained from a man between 18 and 29 years old in good health. Some clones in this sample may be carry-over from other donors' samples. DNA for the CDR3: TGTGCCACCAGCAGAGATCCGAGGACAGGGTCAGAGGGCTACACCTTC. It codes for CATSRDPRTGSEGYTF.